This T cell receptor beta chain was observed in a study of cytomegalovirus exposure and HLA in healthy donors. As concerns this clone: Its specificity is unknown.

Study-wide results and limits: The study put about 180 TCR beta chains on its list as cytomegalovirus-associated.

Germline CDR1 reads SGHRS; CDR2 reads YFSETQ. The CDR3 totals 15 residues. The study ran its PCR with 60 Vbeta and 13 Jbeta primers. Using immunoSEQ multiplex PCR, the repertoire was profiled, and TCRdb retains in-frame clones only, with some absent. The sample yields 200,000 to 250,000 clones, 75% to 85% seen once. This TCR derives from a woman aged 40-49 years in good health and CMV-seronegative. Sequencing input: PBMCs. The chain uses TRBV5-1 and TRBJ2-5; 9 bases agree with TRBD2. The tail of the sequence fits TRBJ2-7 better, so the J call may be wrong. The CDR3 loop is CASSLPREGRNEQYF. In DNA form, the CDR3 reads TGCGCCAGCAGCTTGCCGCGGGAGGGCCGGAACGAGCAGTACTTC.